The entry below describes one TCR beta chain. This sample was taken from a study of blood T cell repertoires in COVID-19. The V and J ends lost 1 base and 2 bases, in that order; junction bases with no gene match: 3. The CDR3 spans 16 residues. Germline V gene lookup returns CDR1 SGHNT and CDR2 YENEEA. TCRdb keeps only in-frame clones here, not all; method: immunoSEQ multiplex PCR. This table holds fewer than 250,000 clones, about 86% found once. The chain employs TRBV11-3 and TRBJ2-3, with 10 bases identical to TRBD1. The sequenced material came from PBMCs or T cells enriched from blood (not recorded which). The clonotype originates from a middle-aged woman with acute COVID-19. The CDR3 nucleotides are TGTGCCAGCAGCTTAGGACAGGGGGCCTCCACAGATACGCAGTATTTT. Translation: CASSLGQGASTDTQYF. Looking up the rest from reference TRBV11-3 and TRBJ2-3 gives the full variable domain: EAGVVQSPRYKIIEKKQPVAFWCNPISGHNTLYWYLQNLGQGPELLIRYENEEAVDDSQLPKDRFSAERLKGVDSTLKIQPAELGDSAVYLCASSLGQGASTDTQYFGPGTRLTVL.